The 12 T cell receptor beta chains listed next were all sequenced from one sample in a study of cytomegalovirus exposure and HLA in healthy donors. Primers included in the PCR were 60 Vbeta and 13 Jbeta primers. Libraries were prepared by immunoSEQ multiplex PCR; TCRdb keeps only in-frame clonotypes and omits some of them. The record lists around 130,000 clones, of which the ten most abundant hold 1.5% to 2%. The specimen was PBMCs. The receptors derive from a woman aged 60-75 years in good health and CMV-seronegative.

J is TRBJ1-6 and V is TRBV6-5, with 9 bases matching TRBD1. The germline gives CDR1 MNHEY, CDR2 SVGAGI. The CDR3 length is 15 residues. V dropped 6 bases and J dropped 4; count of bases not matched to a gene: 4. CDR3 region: CASSGTGNYNSPLHF. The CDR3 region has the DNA TGTGCCAGCAGCGGGACAGGGAATTATAATTCACCCCTCCACTTT.

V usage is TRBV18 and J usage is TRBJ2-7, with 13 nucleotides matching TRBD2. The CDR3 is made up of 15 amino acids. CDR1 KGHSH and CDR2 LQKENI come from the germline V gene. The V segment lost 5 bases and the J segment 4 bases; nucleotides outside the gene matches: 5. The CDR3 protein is CASSAGTSGVYEQYF. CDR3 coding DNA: TGTGCCAGCTCAGCAGGGACTAGCGGGGTTTACGAGCAGTACTTC. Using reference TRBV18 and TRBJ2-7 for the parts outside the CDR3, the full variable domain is NAGVMQNPRHLVRRRGQEARLRCSPMKGHSHVYWYRQLPEEGLKFMVYLQKENIIDESGMPKERFSAEFPKEGPSILRIQQVVRGDSAAYFCASSAGTSGVYEQYFGPGTRLTVT.

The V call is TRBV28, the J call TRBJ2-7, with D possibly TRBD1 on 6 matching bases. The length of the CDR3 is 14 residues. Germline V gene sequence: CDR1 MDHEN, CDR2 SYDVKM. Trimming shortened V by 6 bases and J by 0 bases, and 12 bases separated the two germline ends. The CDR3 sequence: CASRPTGSSYEQYF. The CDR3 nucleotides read TGTGCCAGCAGGCCGACAGGCAGCTCCTACGAGCAGTACTTC.

In DNA, the CDR3 is TGTGCCAGCAGGGGGGGTGGAAACTACGAGCAGTACTTC. It yields the protein CASRGGGNYEQYF. The V and J genes are TRBV2 and TRBJ2-7; D is possibly TRBD2 (6 bases). The CDR3 is 13 amino acids. Germline V gene lookup returns CDR1 SNHLY and CDR2 FYNNEI. The V gene lost 6 bases and the J gene lost 3 bases, with 12 bases spanning the gap. Full variable domain (rest looked up from reference TRBV2 and TRBJ2-7): EPEVTQTPSHQVTQMGQEVILRCVPISNHLYFYWYRQILGQKVEFLVSFYNNEISEKSEIFDDQFSVERPDGSNFTLKIRSTKLEDSAMYFCASRGGGNYEQYFGPGTRLTVT.

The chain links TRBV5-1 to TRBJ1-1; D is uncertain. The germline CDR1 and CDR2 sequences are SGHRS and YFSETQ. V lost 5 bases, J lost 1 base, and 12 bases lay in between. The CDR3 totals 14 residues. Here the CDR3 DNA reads TGCGCCAGCAGGCCAGATATGTCGAACACTGAAGCTTTCTTT. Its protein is CASRPDMSNTEAFF.

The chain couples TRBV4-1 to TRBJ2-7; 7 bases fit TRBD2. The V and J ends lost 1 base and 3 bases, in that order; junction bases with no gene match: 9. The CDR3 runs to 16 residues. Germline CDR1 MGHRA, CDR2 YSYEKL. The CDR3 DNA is TGCGCCAGCAGCCAAGCGACCGGGACTATCCTCTACGAGCAGTACTTC. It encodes CASSQATGTILYEQYF.

CDR3 sequence reads: CAWNRQGFSYNEQFF. For the CDR3, the DNA is TGTGCCTGGAACCGACAGGGGTTCTCCTACAATGAGCAGTTCTTC. This rearrangement joins TRBV30 to TRBJ2-1; TRBD1 matches 8 bases. Germline lookup yields CDR1 GTSNPN and CDR2 SVGIG (reference sequence). This CDR3 has 15 amino acids. V shed 4 bases, J shed 0 bases, and the junction held 5 bases outside the gene matches.

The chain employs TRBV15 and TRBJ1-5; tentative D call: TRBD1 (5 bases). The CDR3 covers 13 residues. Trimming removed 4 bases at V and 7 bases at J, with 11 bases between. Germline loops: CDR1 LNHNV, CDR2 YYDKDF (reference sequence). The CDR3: CATSTGFNQPQHF. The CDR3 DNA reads TGTGCCACCAGCACAGGGTTCAACCAGCCCCAGCATTTT.

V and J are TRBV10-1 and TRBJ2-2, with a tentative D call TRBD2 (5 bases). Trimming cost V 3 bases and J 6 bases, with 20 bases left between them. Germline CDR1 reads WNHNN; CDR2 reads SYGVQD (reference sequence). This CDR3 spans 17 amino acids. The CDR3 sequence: CASSDHTTTSSAGELFF. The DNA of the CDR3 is TGCGCCAGCAGTGATCACACGACTACGAGCTCCGCCGGGGAGCTGTTTTTT.

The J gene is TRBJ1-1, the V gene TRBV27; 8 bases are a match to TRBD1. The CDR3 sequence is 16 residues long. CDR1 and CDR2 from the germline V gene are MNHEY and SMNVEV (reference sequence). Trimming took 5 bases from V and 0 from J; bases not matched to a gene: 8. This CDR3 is CASSEVTGALNTEAFF. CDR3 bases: TGTGCCAGCAGTGAGGTGACAGGGGCGTTGAACACTGAAGCTTTCTTT.

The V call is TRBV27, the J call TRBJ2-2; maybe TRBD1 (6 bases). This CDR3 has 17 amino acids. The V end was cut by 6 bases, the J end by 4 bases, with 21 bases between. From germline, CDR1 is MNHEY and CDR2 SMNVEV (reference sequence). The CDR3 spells CASSRTVWTVTTGELFF. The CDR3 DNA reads TGTGCCAGCAGCCGTACGGTATGGACAGTCACCACCGGGGAGCTGTTTTTT.

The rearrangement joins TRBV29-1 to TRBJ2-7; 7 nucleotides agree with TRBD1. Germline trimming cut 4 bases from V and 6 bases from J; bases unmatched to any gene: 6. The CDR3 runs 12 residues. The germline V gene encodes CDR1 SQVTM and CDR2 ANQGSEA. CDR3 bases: TGCAGCGTTGGGACAGGATTAGGCGAGCAGTACTTC. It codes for CSVGTGLGEQYF.